A selection of T cell receptor beta chains follows, all from one sample in a study of CD8 T cells in ankylosing spondylitis. TCRdb ran MiXCR on the 5' RACE reads and lists one entry per CDR3 protein. The sample consists of 400,000 or so distinct CDR3 sequences, 25% to 30% of them appearing once. Source material: blood, either unsorted or a sorted T cell fraction (not recorded which). These receptors were collected from a male donor with ankylosing spondylitis. Both conserved end residues are part of each CDR3. A D gene is named only where the DNA matches it firmly. Size values are once, few and many counts, or a class for expanded clones, and some rows have none.

- - TRBJ1-2 TRBV3-1 TGTGCCAGCAGCCTCGCCACAGACTATGGCTACACCTTC CASSLATDYGYTF
- TRBD1 TRBJ1-2 TRBV20-1 TGCAGTGCTAGAGGGCGACAGGGGCAGGACTATGGCTACACCTTC CSARGRQGQDYGYTF
- - TRBJ2-5 TRBV11-2 TGTGCCAGCAGCAAAGGTGGTCTAGCTGTACCCCGGGGGGAGACCCAGTACTTC CASSKGGLAVPRGETQYF
- - TRBJ1-1 TRBV20-1 TGCAGTGCTAGAGGATCGGTCCACACCACTGAAGCTTTCTTT CSARGSVHTTEAFF
few TRBD2 TRBJ2-3 TRBV12-3/TRBV12-4 TGTGCCAGCAGTTTAGCGCCAGGGAGGGACACAGATACGCAGTATTTT CASSLAPGRDTDTQYF
- TRBD2 TRBJ2-1 TRBV5-1 TGCGCCAGCAGCTTCGGACTAGCGAATGAGCAGTTCTTC CASSFGLANEQFF
few - TRBJ2-2 TRBV3-1 TGTGCCAGCAGCCAGAGTCCCGGGGAGCTGTTTTTT CASSQSPGELFF
- TRBD1 TRBJ2-5 TRBV15 TGTGCTACCAGCAGAGCAGGGACAGGGGAAGAGACCCAGTACTTC CATSRAGTGEETQYF
- - TRBJ1-2 TRBV20-1 TGCAGTGCCTTGCAGGGAACCCACTATGGCTACACCTTC CSALQGTHYGYTF
few TRBD1 TRBJ1-5 TRBV20-1 TGCAGTGCTAGATTCTTTGGGCAGGGGGGCAATCAGCCCCAGCATTTT CSARFFGQGGNQPQHF
- TRBD1 TRBJ1-4 TRBV29-1 TGCAGCGTCGCCACGACAGGGGCTGAAAAACTGTTTTTT CSVATTGAEKLFF
- TRBD1 TRBJ1-5 TRBV4-2 TGTGCCAGCAGCCACAACCGGGACAGGGGCAATCAGCCCCAGCATTTT CASSHNRDRGNQPQHF
few - TRBJ2-1 TRBV12-3/TRBV12-4 TGTGCCAGCAGTTCCGGGATTGAGCAGTTCTTC CASSSGIEQFF
- - TRBJ1-2 TRBV5-6 TGTGCCAGCAGCTTGGGGCAGGGATGGGACTATGGCTACACCTTC CASSLGQGWDYGYTF
- - TRBJ1-2 TRBV15 TGTGCCACCAGCACCTCCAGTGGCTTCTATGGCTACACCTTC CATSTSSGFYGYTF
few TRBD1 TRBJ1-2 TRBV29-1 TGCAGCGCTCAAACAGGGGAGCGCTACACCTTC CSAQTGERYTF
few TRBD2 TRBJ2-3 TRBV5-4 TGTGCCAGCAGCTTCACAAGCGCGGCTAGCGGAGGGGATACGCAGTATTTT CASSFTSAASGGDTQYF
- - TRBJ1-2 TRBV11-2 TGTGCCAGCACCCTGCGCTTTAACTATGGCTACACCTTC CASTLRFNYGYTF
- - TRBJ2-4 TRBV12-3/TRBV12-4 TGTGCCAGCAGTTTGACGTTTAGAGGGCGGGCCAAAAACATTCAGTACTTC CASSLTFRGRAKNIQYF
few - TRBJ2-5 TRBV2 TGTGCCAGCAGCATGGCTTTCCAAGAGACCCAGTACTTC CASSMAFQETQYF
few - TRBJ1-6 TRBV4-1 TGCGCCAGCAGTCCCGGGGGTGATAATTCACCCCTCCACTTT CASSPGGDNSPLHF
- - TRBJ2-1 TRBV29-1 TGCAGCGTTTCTCGGGCGGGCTCCTACAATGAGCAGTTCTTC CSVSRAGSYNEQFF
- TRBD2 TRBJ2-3 TRBV12-3/TRBV12-4 TGTGCCAGCAGTTTACTCCTCTCGCGGGAGTGGGTAGATACGCAGTATTTT CASSLLLSREWVDTQYF
- - TRBJ2-5 TRBV20-1 TGCAGTGCTAGACCCTGGGAGACCCAGTACTTC CSARPWETQYF
- TRBD1 TRBJ1-2 TRBV3-1 TGTGCCAGCAGCCAAGAGAACAGGGGCCATGGCTACACCTTC CASSQENRGHGYTF
- - TRBJ2-5 TRBV20-1 TGCAGTGCTAGAGATAGGGGGACTTGGGCCCAGTACTTC CSARDRGTWAQYF
- - TRBJ1-3 TRBV6-7 TGTGCCAGCAGTTACGTTAGGACGGAGCACTCTGGAAACACCATATATTTT CASSYVRTEHSGNTIYF
- - TRBJ1-2 TRBV7-8 TGTGCCAGCAGCTCCCGGGTGGGCTATGGCTACACCTTC CASSSRVGYGYTF
few TRBD2 TRBJ2-1 TRBV2 TGTGCCAGCAGACTTACTCATCCGGGACTAGCGGGAGGGCCCGCCTCTGAGCAGTTCTTC CASRLTHPGLAGGPASEQFF
- TRBD1 TRBJ1-5 TRBV12-3/TRBV12-4 TGTGCCAGCAGACGACAGGGTGGGAATCAGCCCCAGCATTTT CASRRQGGNQPQHF
few - TRBJ2-5 TRBV29-1 TGCAGCGGAGTGATCGTAGCGAAAGAGACCCAGTACTTC CSGVIVAKETQYF
- - TRBJ2-6 TRBV7-8 TGTGCCAGCAGCCCTATAAAATTGAGGTCTGGGGCCAACGTCCTGACTTTC CASSPIKLRSGANVLTF
few TRBD2 TRBJ2-2 TRBV12-3/TRBV12-4 TGTGCCAGCAGTTTAGGACTAGCGGGCCGGGGGAACACCGGGGAGCTGTTTTTT CASSLGLAGRGNTGELFF
few - TRBJ2-1 TRBV12-3/TRBV12-4 TGTGCCAGCAGTTTTACGGATTTGGTTAATGAGCAGTTCTTC CASSFTDLVNEQFF
- - TRBJ1-1 TRBV29-1 TGCAGCGTCCAGATCACTGAAGCTTTCTTT CSVQITEAFF
many - TRBJ1-2 TRBV7-2 TGTGCCAGCAGCTTATGGTCTATGGACGTAAACTATGGCTACACCTTC CASSLWSMDVNYGYTF
few - TRBJ2-5 TRBV21-1 TGTGCCAGCAGCAAACAGGGCCAAAAGAAGGACAGGGGTAAAGAGACCCAGTACTTC CASSKQGQKKDRGKETQYF
few - TRBJ1-2 TRBV7-8 TGTGCCACCTATCGGGACTTCTATGGCTACACCTTC CATYRDFYGYTF
- - TRBJ2-1 TRBV5-6 TGTGCCAGCAGCTTGAACAGATTCGAGCAGTTCTTC CASSLNRFEQFF
few TRBD2 TRBJ2-1 TRBV5-1 TGCGCCAGCAGCTCGACTAGCGGGGACCCAATGAGGGAGTTCTTC CASSSTSGDPMREFF
- - TRBJ1-2 TRBV12-3/TRBV12-4 TGTGCCAGCAGTTTTGGTGGTTGGACTCCTGGCTACACCTTC CASSFGGWTPGYTF